These T cell receptor beta chains were read from a single sample in a study of human T cells and chemical hapten exposure. One entry per CDR3 protein, called by TCRdb with MiXCR from the 5' RACE reads. The data contain approximately 110,000 distinct CDR3 sequences, 15% to 20% of them singletons. All receptors come from a human donor in good health. The CDR3 runs from the conserved cysteine through the conserved F or W. The D gene is left open where the match is weak. Where a row states a size, it is once, few, many or the class of an expanded clone; other rows omit it.

TRBV30	TRBJ2-3	.	.	TGTGCTCGAGGGTCCGATACGCAGTATTTT	CARGSDTQYF
TRBV30	TRBJ2-5	.	.	TGTGCCTGGTACGACTCGGGGACCCAGTACTTC	CAWYDSGTQYF
TRBV30	TRBJ2-1	few	.	TGTGCCTGGAGTCGGGAGTCCGCCTACAATGAGCAGTTCTTC	CAWSRESAYNEQFF
TRBV11-2	TRBJ1-1	.	.	TGTGCCAGCAGTCACGGGACACCGAATCAGAACACTGAAGCTTTCTTT	CASSHGTPNQNTEAFF
TRBV10-3	TRBJ1-1	.	.	TGTGCCATCAGTGTAAAGACTGAGACTGAAGCTTTCTTT	CAISVKTETEAFF
TRBV28	TRBJ1-2	few	.	TGTGCCAGCAGTAGGGGCGGTCACTATGGCTACACCTTC	CASSRGGHYGYTF
TRBV9	TRBJ2-3	many	.	TGTGCCAGCAGCGACACAGATACGCAGTATTTT	CASSDTDTQYF
TRBV4-1	TRBJ2-5	few	.	TGCGCCAGCAGCCTCCGTCCCGCGTTACAAGAGACCCAGTACTTC	CASSLRPALQETQYF
TRBV28	TRBJ1-1	.	.	TGTGCCAGCACAGTTTCCGGGGAAGGCGGCACTGAAGCTTTCTTT	CASTVSGEGGTEAFF
TRBV5-1	TRBJ2-2	few	.	TGCGCCAGCAGCTTGGTACCGGGAGTGGGCACCGGGGAGCTGTTTTTT	CASSLVPGVGTGELFF
TRBV11-2	TRBJ2-1	.	.	TGTGCCAGCAGCTCCCGGACAGCGCAGGCTGAGCAGTTCTTC	CASSSRTAQAEQFF
TRBV20-1	TRBJ1-4	few	.	TGCAGTGCCAGTGGGGGGGCGAGGGAAGGCGGACTGTTTTTT	CSASGGAREGGLFF